The rows below give T cell receptor beta chains drawn from one sample of a study of shared clonotypes between healthy human individuals. TCRdb's table, derived via immunoSEQ multiplex PCR, lists solely in-frame clones and lacks some. This table has some 2,100,000 clones, approximately 94% appearing once. Sequences were obtained from naive CD8+ T cells from PBMCs. The receptors come from a man aged 18-30 years in good health. Some clones in this sample may be carry-over from other donors' samples. CDR3s include the opening cysteine and the closing phenylalanine or tryptophan. The order of the fields is J gene, D gene, V gene, CDR3 length, clone size, CDR3 DNA, CDR3 protein. D genes are given only for firm matches. Size is stated for part of the rows, as once, few or many counts, or as a class when the clone is expanded.

>TRBJ2-4|.|TRBV9|11|.
TGTGCCAGCAGCCCCGGGAGCATTCAGTACTTC
CASSPGSIQYF
>TRBJ2-7|TRBD2|TRBV29-1|15|.
TGCAGCGCCGTAGCGGGAGGGGGGACGTCCTACGAGCAGTACTTC
CSAVAGGGTSYEQYF
>TRBJ2-3|TRBD1|TRBV11-2|16|.
TGTGCCAGCAGCCCCCGGGACAGGGTGGAGTCAGATACGCAGTATTTT
CASSPRDRVESDTQYF
>TRBJ2-1|TRBD2|TRBV9|16|.
TGTGCCAGCAGCGGATCACTAGCGGGAGACGCAAATGAGCAGTTCTTC
CASSGSLAGDANEQFF
>TRBJ2-7|.|TRBV27|13|.
TGTGCCAGCAGTTTACGGGCTAACTACGAGCAGTACTTC
CASSLRANYEQYF
>TRBJ2-7|.|TRBV19|13|.
TGTGCCACTCGGAGACTTGGCGGGAACGAGCAGTACTTC
CATRRLGGNEQYF
>TRBJ1-2|.|TRBV28|17|.
TGTGCCAGCAGTTTCCCAACCCGGATTGGCCTTAACTATGGCTACACCTTC
CASSFPTRIGLNYGYTF
>TRBJ1-2|.|TRBV19|13|.
TGTGCCAGTAGTATCTCCCACTACTATGGCTACACCTTC
CASSISHYYGYTF
>TRBJ1-2|TRBD1|TRBV29-1|12|.
TGCAGCGTTGATGGGACAGGGGATGGCTACACCTTC
CSVDGTGDGYTF
>TRBJ2-1|.|TRBV27|15|.
TGTGCCAGCAGTATCACTAGTAATCAGTACAATGAGCAGTTCTTC
CASSITSNQYNEQFF
>TRBJ1-1|TRBD1|TRBV29-1|13|.
TGCAGCGTTGTGGGACAGGGGGACACTGAAGCTTTCTTT
CSVVGQGDTEAFF
>TRBJ2-1|TRBD2|TRBV10-3|16|.
TGTGCCATCAGTGAGCCCGGGGGGTCCTCCTACAATGAGCAGTTCTTC
CAISEPGGSSYNEQFF
>TRBJ1-5|TRBD1|TRBV28|15|.
TGTGCCAGCAGACCTGGGACAGGGACCAATCAGCCCCAGCATTTT
CASRPGTGTNQPQHF
>TRBJ1-2|TRBD1|TRBV7-9|17|.
TGTGCCAGCAGCTCCGGCTTTGGGGGCAGGGGGCGCGTTGGCTACACCTTC
CASSSGFGGRGRVGYTF
>TRBJ2-2|.|TRBV29-1|12|.
TGCAGCGCCCATGACCCGTCCGGGGAGCTGTTTTTT
CSAHDPSGELFF
>TRBJ2-1|.|TRBV5-6|15|.
TGTGCCAGCAGCTTGGGGGACCACACCGGGGATGAGCAGTTCTTC
CASSLGDHTGDEQFF
>TRBJ2-2|.|TRBV12-5|16|.
TGTGCTAGTGGTTTGTTTCCGGGAGAAATTACCGGGGAGCTGTTTTTT
CASGLFPGEITGELFF
>TRBJ2-5|TRBD2|TRBV7-6|16|.
TGTGCCAGCAGACACACTAGCGGGGGACCCAGAGAGACCCAGTACTTC
CASRHTSGGPRETQYF
>TRBJ2-3|.|TRBV5-1|15|once
TGCGCCAGCAGCTTTCCACAGGGACTCAAGGATACGCAGTATTTT
CASSFPQGLKDTQYF
>TRBJ1-1|.|TRBV19|14|.
TGTGCCAGTAGTATTGGGGGGGGGAACACTGAAGCTTTCTTT
CASSIGGGNTEAFF
>TRBJ2-3|TRBD2|TRBV30|16|.
TGTGCCTGGAGCCCCCCGAGACTAGCGGGAGGAGATACGCAGTATTTT
CAWSPPRLAGGDTQYF
>TRBJ2-1|TRBD2|TRBV9|14|.
TGTGCCAGCAGCGTACCTAGCGGGAGTAATGAGCAGTTCTTC
CASSVPSGSNEQFF
>TRBJ2-7|TRBD1|TRBV29-1|13|.
TGCAGCGTGACCGACAGGGACTCCTACGAGCAGTACTTC
CSVTDRDSYEQYF
>TRBJ2-1|.|TRBV11-2|13|once
TGTGCCAGCAGCTTATTAGTTTTTGGTGAGCAGTTCTTC
CASSLLVFGEQFF
>TRBJ2-7|.|TRBV28|12|.
TGTGCCAGCAGTAGACGGCTCTACGAGCAGTACTTC
CASSRRLYEQYF
>TRBJ2-1|.|TRBV27|14|.
TGTGCCAGCAGTTCCGGGACCTCCTACAATGAGCAGTTCTTC
CASSSGTSYNEQFF
>TRBJ2-7|.|TRBV2|15|.
TGTGCCAGCAGTGAAGCGCTCCAGAGATCCTACGAGCAGTACTTC
CASSEALQRSYEQYF
>TRBJ1-1|.|TRBV11-2|15|.
TGTGCCAGCAGCCAACGTTATAAATCGAACACTGAAGCTTTCTTT
CASSQRYKSNTEAFF